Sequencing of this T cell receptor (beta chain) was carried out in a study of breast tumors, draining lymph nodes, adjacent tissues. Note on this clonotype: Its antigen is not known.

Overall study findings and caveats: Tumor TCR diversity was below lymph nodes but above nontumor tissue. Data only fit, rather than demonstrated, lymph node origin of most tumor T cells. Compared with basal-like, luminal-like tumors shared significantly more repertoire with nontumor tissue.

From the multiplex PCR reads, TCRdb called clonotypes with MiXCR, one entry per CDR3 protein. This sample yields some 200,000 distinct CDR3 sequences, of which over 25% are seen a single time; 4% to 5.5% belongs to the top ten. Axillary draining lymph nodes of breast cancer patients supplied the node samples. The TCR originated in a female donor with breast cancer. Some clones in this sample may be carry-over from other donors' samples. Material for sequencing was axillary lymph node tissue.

The CDR3 sequence is CSARDLGQAGNTIYF. The CDR3 coding sequence is TGCAGTGCTAGAGATCTAGGGCAGGCTGGAAACACCATATATTTT. The rearrangement uses TRBV20-1 and TRBJ1-3, with D unclear. Trimming pared 0 bases from V and 2 bases from J, leaving 11 bases between. This CDR3 has 15 residues. CDR1 is DFQATT and CDR2 is SNEGSKA in the germline V gene (reference sequence).